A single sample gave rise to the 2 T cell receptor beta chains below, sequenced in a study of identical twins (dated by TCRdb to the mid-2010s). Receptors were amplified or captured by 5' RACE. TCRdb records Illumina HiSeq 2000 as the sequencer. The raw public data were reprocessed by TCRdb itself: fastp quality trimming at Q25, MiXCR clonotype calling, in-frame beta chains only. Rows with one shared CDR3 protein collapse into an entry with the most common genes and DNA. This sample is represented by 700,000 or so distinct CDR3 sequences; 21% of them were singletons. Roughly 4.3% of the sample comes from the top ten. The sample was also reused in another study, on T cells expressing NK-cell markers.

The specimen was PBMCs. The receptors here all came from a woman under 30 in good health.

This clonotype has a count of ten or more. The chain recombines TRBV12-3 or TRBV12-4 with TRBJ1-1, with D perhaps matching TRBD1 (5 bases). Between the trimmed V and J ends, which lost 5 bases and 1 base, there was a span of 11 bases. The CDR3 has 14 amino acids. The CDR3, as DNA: TGTGCCAGCAGTCCAGGGCAGCAGAACACTGAAGCTTTCTTT. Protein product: CASSPGQQNTEAFF.

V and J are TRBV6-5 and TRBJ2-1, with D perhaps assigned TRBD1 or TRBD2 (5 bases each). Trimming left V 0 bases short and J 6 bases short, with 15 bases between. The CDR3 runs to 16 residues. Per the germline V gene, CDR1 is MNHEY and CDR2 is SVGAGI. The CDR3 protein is CASSYSPGATFNEQFF. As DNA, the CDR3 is TGTGCCAGCAGTTACTCGCCCGGGGCCACCTTCAATGAGCAGTTCTTC.